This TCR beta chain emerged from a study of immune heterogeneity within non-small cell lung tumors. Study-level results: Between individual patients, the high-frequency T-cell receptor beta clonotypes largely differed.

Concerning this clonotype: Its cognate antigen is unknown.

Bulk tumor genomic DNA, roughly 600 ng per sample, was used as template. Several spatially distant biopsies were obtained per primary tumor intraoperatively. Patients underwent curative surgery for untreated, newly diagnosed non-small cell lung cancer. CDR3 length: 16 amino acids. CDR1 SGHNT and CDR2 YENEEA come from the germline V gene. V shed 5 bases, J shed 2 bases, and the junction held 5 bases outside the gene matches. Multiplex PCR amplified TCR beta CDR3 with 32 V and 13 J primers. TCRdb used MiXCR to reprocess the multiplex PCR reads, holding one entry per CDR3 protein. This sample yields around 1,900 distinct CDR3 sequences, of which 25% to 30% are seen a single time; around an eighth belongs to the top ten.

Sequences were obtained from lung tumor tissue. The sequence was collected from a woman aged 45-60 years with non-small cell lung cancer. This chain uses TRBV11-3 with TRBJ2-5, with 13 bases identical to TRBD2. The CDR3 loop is CASSPGLAGVQETQYF. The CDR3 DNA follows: TGTGCCAGCAGCCCAGGACTAGCGGGAGTTCAAGAGACCCAGTACTTC.